This TCR beta chain was obtained from a study of post-analysis software for immune sequencing data. Study results and limitations: When patients were compared with controls, a handful of TRBV segments were more frequent, TRBV5-6, TRBV5-1 and TRBV20-1 among them. Among multiple sclerosis patients, normalized Chao1 diversity was significantly below that of controls. Samples prepared in the same batch strongly co-clustered by F measure.

The CDR3 totals 14 residues. V gave up 3 bases and J gave up 2 bases, with 9 bases separating them. CDR1 is SGDLS and CDR2 is YYNGEE in the germline V gene. This clonotype was detected a few times. Its antigen is unknown. Tagging with unique molecular identifiers was a feature of the TCR beta cDNA libraries. Input populations of about 1 to 11 million T cells gave rise to around 480,000 cDNA molecules. TCRdb re-analysed the PCR reads in MiXCR, keeping a single row per CDR3 protein. The data contain about 770,000 distinct CDR3 sequences, about half of them singletons. The sample taken for sequencing was blood. The TCR sequence derives from a girl between 5 and 17 years old with multiple sclerosis. The chain recombines TRBV9 with TRBJ1-5; D possibly corresponds to TRBD1 (5 bases). Written as DNA, the CDR3 is TGTGCCAGCAGCGCCGACAGAGGCAATCAGCCCCAGCATTTT. It specifies CASSADRGNQPQHF.